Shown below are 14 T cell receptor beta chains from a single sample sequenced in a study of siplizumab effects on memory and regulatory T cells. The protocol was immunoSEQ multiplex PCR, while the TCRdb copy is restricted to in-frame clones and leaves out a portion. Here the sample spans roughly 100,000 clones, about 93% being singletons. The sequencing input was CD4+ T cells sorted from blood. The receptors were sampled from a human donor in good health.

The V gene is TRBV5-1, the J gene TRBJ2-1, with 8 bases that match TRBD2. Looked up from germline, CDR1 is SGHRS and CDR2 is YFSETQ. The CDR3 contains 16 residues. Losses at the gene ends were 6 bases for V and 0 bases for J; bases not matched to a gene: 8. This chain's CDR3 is CASTRGGGTSYNEQFF. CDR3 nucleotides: TGCGCCAGCACCCGAGGCGGGGGGACCTCCTACAATGAGCAGTTCTTC.

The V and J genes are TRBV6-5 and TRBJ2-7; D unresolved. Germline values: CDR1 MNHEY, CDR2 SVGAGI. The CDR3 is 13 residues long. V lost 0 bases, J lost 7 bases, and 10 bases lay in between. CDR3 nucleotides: TGTGCCAGCAGTTACTCCCAGGTTGGAGAGCAGTACTTC. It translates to CASSYSQVGEQYF.

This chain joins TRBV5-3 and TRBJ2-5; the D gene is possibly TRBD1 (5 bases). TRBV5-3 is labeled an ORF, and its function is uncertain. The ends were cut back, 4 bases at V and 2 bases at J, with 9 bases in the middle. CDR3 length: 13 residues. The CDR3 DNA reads TGTGCCAGAAGCCGCGACAGACAAGAGACCCAGTACTTC. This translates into CARSRDRQETQYF.

The CDR3 sequence is CASSQGSANTEAFF. In nucleotides, the CDR3 is TGTGCCAGCAGCCAAGGGTCCGCGAACACTGAAGCTTTCTTT. The V gene is TRBV4-2, the J gene TRBJ1-1; D is ambiguous. V gave up 1 base and J gave up 1 base, with 7 bases separating them. The CDR3 has 14 residues. Germline values: CDR1 LGHNA, CDR2 YNFKEQ.

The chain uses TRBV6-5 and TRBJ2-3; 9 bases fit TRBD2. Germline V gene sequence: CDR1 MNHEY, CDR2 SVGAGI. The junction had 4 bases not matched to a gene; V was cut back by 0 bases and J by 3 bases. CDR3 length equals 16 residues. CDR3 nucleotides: TGTGCCAGCAGTTACTCCCCTAGCGGGGCTACAGATACGCAGTATTTT. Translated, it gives CASSYSPSGATDTQYF.

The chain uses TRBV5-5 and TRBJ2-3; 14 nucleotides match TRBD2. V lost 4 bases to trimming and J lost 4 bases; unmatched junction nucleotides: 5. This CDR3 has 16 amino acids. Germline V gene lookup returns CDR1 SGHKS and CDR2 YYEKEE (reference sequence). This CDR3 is CASSPGLAGAPDTQYF. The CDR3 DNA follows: TGTGCCAGCAGCCCGGGACTAGCGGGAGCCCCAGATACGCAGTATTTT. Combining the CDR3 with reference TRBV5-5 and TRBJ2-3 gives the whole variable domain DAGVTQSPTHLIKTRGQQVTLRCSPISGHKSVSWYQQVLGQGPQFIFQYYEKEERGRGNFPDRFSARQFPNYSSELNVNALLLGDSALYLCASSPGLAGAPDTQYFGPGTRLTVL.

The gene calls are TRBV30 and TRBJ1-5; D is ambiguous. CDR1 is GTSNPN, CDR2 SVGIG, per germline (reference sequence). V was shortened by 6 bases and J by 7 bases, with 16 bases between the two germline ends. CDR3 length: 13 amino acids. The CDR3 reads CACRAGLGQPQHF. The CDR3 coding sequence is TGTGCCTGTCGGGCAGGTCTGGGCCAGCCCCAGCATTTT.

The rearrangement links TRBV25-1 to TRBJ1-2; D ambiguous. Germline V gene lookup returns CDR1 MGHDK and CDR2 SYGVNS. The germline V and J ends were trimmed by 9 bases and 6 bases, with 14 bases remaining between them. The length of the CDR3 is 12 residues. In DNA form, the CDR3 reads TGTGCCAGTACGGCTGGGTTGAATGGCTACACCTTC. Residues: CASTAGLNGYTF.

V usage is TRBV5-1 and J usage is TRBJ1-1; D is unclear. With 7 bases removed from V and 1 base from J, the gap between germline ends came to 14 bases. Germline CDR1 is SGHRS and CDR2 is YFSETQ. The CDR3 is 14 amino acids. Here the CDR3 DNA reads TGCGCCAGCTCCAATGGGTGGGGGAACACTGAAGCTTTCTTT. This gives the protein CASSNGWGNTEAFF.

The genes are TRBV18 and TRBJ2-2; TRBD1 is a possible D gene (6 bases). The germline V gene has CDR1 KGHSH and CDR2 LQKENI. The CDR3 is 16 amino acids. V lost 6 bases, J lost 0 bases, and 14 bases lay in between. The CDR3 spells CASSPTDRSNTGELFF. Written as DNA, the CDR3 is TGTGCCAGCTCTCCTACCGACAGGTCGAACACCGGGGAGCTGTTTTTT.

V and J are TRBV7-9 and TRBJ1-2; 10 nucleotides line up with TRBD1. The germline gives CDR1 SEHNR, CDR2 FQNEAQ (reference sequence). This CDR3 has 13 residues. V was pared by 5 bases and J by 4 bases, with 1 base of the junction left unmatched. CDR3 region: CASSRQGAYGYTF. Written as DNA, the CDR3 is TGTGCCAGCAGCCGACAGGGGGCCTATGGCTACACCTTC.

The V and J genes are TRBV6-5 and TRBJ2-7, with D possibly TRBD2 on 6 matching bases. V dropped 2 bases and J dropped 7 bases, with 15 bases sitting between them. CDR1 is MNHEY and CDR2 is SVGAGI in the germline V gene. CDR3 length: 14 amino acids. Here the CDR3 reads CASSYRWRGGEQYF. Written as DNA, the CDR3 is TGTGCCAGCAGTTACCGGTGGCGGGGTGGGGAGCAGTACTTC.

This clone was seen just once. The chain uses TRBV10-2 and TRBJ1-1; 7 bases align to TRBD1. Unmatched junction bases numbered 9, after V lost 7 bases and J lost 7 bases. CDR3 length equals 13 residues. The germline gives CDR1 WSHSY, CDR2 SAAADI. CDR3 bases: TGCGCCAGCATAGCACGAGCAGGGGGTGAAGCTTTCTTT. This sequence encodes CASIARAGGEAFF.

The DNA of the CDR3 is TGTGCCAGCAGCGTAGTTGGATCTAGCGGAACAGATACGCAGTATTTT. Residues: CASSVVGSSGTDTQYF. The chain has TRBV9 and TRBJ2-3, with 7 nucleotides matching TRBD2. V lost 0 bases and J lost 3; bases outside the gene matches: 7. The CDR3 length is 16 residues. CDR1 and CDR2 (germline): SGDLS, YYNGEE.